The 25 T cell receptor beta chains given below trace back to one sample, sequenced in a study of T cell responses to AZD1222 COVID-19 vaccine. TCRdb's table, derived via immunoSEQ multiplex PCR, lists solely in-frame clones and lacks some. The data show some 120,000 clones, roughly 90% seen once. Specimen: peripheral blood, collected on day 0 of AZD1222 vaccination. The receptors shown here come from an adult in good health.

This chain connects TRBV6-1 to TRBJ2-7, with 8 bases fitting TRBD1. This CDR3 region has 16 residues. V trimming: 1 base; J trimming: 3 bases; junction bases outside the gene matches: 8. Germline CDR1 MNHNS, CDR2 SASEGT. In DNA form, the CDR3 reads TGTGCCAGCAGTGAAGAGACAGGGGCAGGGTTCTACGAGCAGTACTTC. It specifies CASSEETGAGFYEQYF.

CDR3: CASSLDYTDTQYF. The CDR3 coding sequence is TGTGCCAGCAGCCTAGATTACACAGATACGCAGTATTTT. V gene TRBV9 combines with J gene TRBJ2-3; D unresolved. CDR1 is SGDLS and CDR2 is YYNGEE in the germline V gene. Trimming took 4 bases from V and 2 from J, leaving 8 bases between them. The CDR3 is 13 residues long.

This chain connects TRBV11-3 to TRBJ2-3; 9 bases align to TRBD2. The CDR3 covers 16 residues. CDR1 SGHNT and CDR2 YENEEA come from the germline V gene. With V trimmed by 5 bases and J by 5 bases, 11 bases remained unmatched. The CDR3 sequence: CASSARSGSGEDTQYF. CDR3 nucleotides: TGTGCCAGCAGCGCCCGTAGCGGGAGTGGGGAAGATACGCAGTATTTT.

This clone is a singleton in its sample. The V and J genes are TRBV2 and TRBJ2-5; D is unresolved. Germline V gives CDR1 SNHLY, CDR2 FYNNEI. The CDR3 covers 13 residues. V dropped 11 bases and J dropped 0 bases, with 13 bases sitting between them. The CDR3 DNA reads TGTGCCGGATCCTTTCAATACCAAGAGACCCAGTACTTC. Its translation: CAGSFQYQETQYF.

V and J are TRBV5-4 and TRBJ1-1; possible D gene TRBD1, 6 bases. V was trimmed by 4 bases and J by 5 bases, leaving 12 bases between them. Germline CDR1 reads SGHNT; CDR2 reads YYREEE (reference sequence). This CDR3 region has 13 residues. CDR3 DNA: TGTGCCAGCAGCCCCAGGGGTTGGACTGAAGCTTTCTTT. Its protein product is CASSPRGWTEAFF.

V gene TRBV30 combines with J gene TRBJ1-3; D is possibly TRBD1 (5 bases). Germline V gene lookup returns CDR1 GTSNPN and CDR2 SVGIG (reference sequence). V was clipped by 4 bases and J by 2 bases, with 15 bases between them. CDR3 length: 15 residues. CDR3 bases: TGTGCCTGGACGGGTATGCAGGGAGCTGGAAACACCATATATTTT. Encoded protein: CAWTGMQGAGNTIYF. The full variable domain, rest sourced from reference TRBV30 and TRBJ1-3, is SQTIHQWPATLVQPVGSPLSLECTVEGTSNPNLYWYRQAAGRGLQLLFYSVGIGQISSEVPQNLSASRPQDRQFILSSKKLLLSDSGFYLCAWTGMQGAGNTIYFGEGSWLTVV.

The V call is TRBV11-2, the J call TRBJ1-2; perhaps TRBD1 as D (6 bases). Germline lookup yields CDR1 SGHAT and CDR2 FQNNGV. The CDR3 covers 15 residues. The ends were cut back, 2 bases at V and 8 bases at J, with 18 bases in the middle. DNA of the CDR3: TGTGCCAGCAGCTTAACGGCAGGGGCATGGAAGGGCTACACCTTC. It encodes CASSLTAGAWKGYTF.

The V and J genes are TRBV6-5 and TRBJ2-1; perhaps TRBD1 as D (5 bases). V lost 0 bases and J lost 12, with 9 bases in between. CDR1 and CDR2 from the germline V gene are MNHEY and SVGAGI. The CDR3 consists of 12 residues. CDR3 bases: TGTGCCAGCAGTTACTCTGGTCAGGGGCAGTTCTTC. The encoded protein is CASSYSGQGQFF.

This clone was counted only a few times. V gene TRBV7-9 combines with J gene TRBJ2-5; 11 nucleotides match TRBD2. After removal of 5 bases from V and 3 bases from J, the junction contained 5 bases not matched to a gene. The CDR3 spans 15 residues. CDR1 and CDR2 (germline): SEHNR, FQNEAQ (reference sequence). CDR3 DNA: TGTGCCAGCAGCCGAGGGACTAGCGGAAAAGAGACCCAGTACTTC. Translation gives CASSRGTSGKETQYF.

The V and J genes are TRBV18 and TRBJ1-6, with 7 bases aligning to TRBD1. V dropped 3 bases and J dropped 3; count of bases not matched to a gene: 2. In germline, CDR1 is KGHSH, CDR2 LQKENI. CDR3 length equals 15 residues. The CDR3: CASSPGQNYNSPLHF. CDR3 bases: TGTGCCAGCTCACCGGGACAGAACTATAATTCACCCCTCCACTTT.

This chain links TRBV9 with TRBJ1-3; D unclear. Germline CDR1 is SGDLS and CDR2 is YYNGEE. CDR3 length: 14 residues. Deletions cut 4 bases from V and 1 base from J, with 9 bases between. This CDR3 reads CASSWAGSGNTIYF. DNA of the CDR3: TGTGCCAGCAGCTGGGCGGGTTCTGGAAACACCATATATTTT.

CDR3 sequence: CASSRTGITEAFF. In DNA, the CDR3 is TGCGCCAGCAGCCGGACAGGGATCACTGAAGCTTTCTTT. The rearrangement uses TRBV5-1 and TRBJ1-1, with 8 bases fitting TRBD1. In germline, CDR1 is SGHRS, CDR2 YFSETQ. CDR3 size: 13 residues. V trimming: 4 bases; J trimming: 4 bases; junction bases outside the gene matches: 3.

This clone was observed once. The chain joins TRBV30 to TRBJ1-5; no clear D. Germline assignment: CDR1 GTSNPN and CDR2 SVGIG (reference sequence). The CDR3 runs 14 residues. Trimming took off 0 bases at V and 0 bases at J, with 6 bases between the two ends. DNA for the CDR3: TGTGCCTGGAGTGTTTTGGGTAGCAATCAGCCCCAGCATTTT. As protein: CAWSVLGSNQPQHF.

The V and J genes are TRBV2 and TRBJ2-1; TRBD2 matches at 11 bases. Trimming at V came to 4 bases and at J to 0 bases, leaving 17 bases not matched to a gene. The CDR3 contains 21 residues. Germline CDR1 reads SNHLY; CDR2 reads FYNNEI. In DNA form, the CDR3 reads TGTGCCAGCAGTGGGGTTGGAAGGGGACTAGCGGAGTGGGGCTCCTACAATGAGCAGTTCTTC. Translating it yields CASSGVGRGLAEWGSYNEQFF.

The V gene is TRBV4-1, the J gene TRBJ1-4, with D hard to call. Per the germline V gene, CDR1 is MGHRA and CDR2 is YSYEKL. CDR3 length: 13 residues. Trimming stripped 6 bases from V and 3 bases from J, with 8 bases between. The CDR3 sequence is CASREFSNEKLFF. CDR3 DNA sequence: TGCGCCAGCAGGGAGTTTTCTAATGAAAAACTGTTTTTT.

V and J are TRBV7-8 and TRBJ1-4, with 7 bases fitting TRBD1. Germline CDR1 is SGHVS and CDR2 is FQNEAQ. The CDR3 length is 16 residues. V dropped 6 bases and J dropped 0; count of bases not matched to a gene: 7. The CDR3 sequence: CASRHWTGPTNEKLFF. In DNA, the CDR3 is TGTGCCAGCAGACACTGGACAGGTCCAACTAATGAAAAACTGTTTTTT.

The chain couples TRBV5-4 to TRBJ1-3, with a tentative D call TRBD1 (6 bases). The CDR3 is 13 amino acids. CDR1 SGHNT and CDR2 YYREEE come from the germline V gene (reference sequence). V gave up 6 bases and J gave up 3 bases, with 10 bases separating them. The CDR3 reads CASTTGFGNTIYF. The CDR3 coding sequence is TGTGCCAGCACCACAGGGTTTGGAAACACCATATATTTT.

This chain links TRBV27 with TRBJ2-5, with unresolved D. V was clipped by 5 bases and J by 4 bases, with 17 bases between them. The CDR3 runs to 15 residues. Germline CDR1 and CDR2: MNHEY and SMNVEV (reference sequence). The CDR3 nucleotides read TGTGCCAGCAGTCTTCGTAAAGCAGGTTTAGAGACCCAGTACTTC. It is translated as CASSLRKAGLETQYF.

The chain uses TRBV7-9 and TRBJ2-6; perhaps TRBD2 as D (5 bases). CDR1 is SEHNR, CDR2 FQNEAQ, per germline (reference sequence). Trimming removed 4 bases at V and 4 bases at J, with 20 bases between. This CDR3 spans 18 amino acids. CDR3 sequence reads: CASSSLGSRAPGANVLTF. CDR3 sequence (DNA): TGTGCCAGCAGCTCGCTAGGGTCGCGGGCTCCCGGGGCCAACGTCCTGACTTTC.

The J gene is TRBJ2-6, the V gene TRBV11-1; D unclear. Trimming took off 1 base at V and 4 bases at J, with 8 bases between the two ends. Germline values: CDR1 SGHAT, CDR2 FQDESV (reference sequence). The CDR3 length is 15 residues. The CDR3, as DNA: TGTGCCAGCAGCTTAGGGGGTTCCGGGGCCAACGTCCTGACTTTC. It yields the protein CASSLGGSGANVLTF.

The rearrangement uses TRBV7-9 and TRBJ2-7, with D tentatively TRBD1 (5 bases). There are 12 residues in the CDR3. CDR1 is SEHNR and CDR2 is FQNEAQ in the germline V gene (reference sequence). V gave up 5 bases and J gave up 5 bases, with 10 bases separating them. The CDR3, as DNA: TGTGCCAGCAGCGCGACAGACCACGAGCAGTACTTC. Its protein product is CASSATDHEQYF. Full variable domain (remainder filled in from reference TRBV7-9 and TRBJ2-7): DTGVSQNPRHKITKRGQNVTFRCDPISEHNRLYWYRQTLGQGPEFLTYFQNEAQLEKSRLLSDRFSAERPKGSFSTLEIQRTEQGDSAMYLCASSATDHEQYFGPGTRLTVT.

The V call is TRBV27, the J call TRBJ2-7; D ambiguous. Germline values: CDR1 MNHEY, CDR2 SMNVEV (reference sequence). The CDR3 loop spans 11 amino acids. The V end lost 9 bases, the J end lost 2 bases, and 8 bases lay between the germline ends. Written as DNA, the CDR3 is TGTGCCAGTGGTCCTACCTACGAGCAGTACTTC. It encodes CASGPTYEQYF.

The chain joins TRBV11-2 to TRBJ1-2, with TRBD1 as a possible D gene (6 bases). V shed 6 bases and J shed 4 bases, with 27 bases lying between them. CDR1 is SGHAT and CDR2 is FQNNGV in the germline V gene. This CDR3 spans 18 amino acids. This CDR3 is CASRPIGGYPRMGYGYTF. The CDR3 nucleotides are TGTGCCAGCAGACCGATAGGGGGGTACCCTAGAATGGGCTATGGCTACACCTTC.

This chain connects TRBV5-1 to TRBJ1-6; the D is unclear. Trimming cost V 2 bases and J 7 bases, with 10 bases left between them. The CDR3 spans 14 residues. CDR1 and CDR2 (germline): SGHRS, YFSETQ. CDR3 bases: TGCGCCAGCAGCTTTAACGGGCCCAATTCACCCCTCCACTTT. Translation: CASSFNGPNSPLHF.

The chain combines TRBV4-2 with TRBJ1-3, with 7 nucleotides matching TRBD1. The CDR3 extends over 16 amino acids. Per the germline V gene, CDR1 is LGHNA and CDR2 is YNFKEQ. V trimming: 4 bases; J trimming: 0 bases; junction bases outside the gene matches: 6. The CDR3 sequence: CASSPEDRNSGNTIYF. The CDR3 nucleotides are TGTGCCAGCAGCCCTGAGGACAGGAACTCTGGAAACACCATATATTTT.